This TCR beta chain was sequenced during a study of cytomegalovirus exposure and HLA in healthy donors. For the study at large: An analysis done earlier identified 95 million to 140 million unique TCR beta sequences from approximately 170 million T cells.

Use of 60 Vbeta and 13 Jbeta primers characterized the PCR. TCRdb keeps only in-frame clones here, not all; method: immunoSEQ multiplex PCR. Among over 150,000 clones listed, around 80% were seen once. This clone showed up just a few times. Its antigen is unknown. General study findings and limits: For TCR beta chains, V- and J-gene trimming was later linked to a missense DCLRE1C variant. Cytomegalovirus status was reportedly diagnosed by the classifier with high sensitivity and specificity.

The donors, nominally healthy at sampling, likely had unrecorded immune exposures. CDR1 and CDR2 from the germline V gene are LGHNA and YSLEER. Trimming took 4 bases from V and 3 from J, leaving 9 bases between them. The CDR3 sequence is 14 residues long. The TCR was taken from a man aged 18 to 30 in good health and CMV-seropositive. This chain links TRBV4-3 with TRBJ1-4, with D perhaps TRBD1 (5 bases). Input material: PBMCs. The DNA for the CDR3 is TGCGCCAGCAGCCTGGGACTGGCTAATGAAAAACTGTTTTTT. Amino acid sequence: CASSLGLANEKLFF.